What follows is one T cell receptor (beta chain) and its context. V shed 0 bases and J shed 8 bases, with 13 bases lying between them. CDR1 is LGHNA, CDR2 YNFKEQ, per germline. CDR3 length: 15 residues. These data belong to a study of PD-L1 blockade in urothelial cancer. The overall study: Most of the 29 patients were men with bladder-origin urothelial cancer.

The assay was immunoSEQ multiplex PCR, and TCRdb's table has in-frame clones only and misses some. Here the sample spans 30,000 to 45,000 clones, 80% to 90% being singletons. The sample was PBMCs, taken around atezolizumab (anti-PD-L1) treatment. This clonotype was obtained from a man aged 55-75 years with urothelial cancer. The chain couples TRBV4-2 to TRBJ1-4, with D maybe TRBD1 (5 bases). The CDR3 bases are TGTGCCAGCAGCCAAGAGGGTGGGCAGGGAGAAAAACTGTTTTTT. Residues: CASSQEGGQGEKLFF.